The 22 T cell receptor beta chains reported below all come from one sample, sequenced in a study of blood T cell repertoires in COVID-19. Libraries were prepared by immunoSEQ multiplex PCR; TCRdb keeps only in-frame clonotypes and omits some of them. The sample consists of 90,000 or so clones, roughly 86% of them appearing once. Material: peripheral blood. The receptors originated from a human donor in a cohort sampled during active COVID-19.

This clone was seen a few times. This chain links TRBV6-5 with TRBJ1-5; 7 nucleotides align to TRBD1. The CDR3 contains 14 residues. Trimming removed 6 bases from V and 6 bases from J; junction bases left unmatched: 8. CDR1 is MNHEY, CDR2 SVGAGI, per germline. CDR3 in amino acids: CASREYTGVQPQHF. In nucleotides, the CDR3 is TGTGCCAGCAGGGAGTATACAGGGGTTCAGCCCCAGCATTTT.

The J gene is TRBJ2-5, the V gene TRBV5-6; a possible D gene is TRBD2 (5 bases). This CDR3 is 13 amino acids long. Trimming took off 2 bases at V and 5 bases at J, with 10 bases between the two ends. Looked up from germline, CDR1 is SGHDT and CDR2 is YYEEEE. The CDR3 reads CASSFAGFETQYF. For the CDR3, the DNA is TGTGCCAGCAGCTTCGCGGGTTTCGAGACCCAGTACTTC.

CDR3 sequence reads: CASSYTTRRYNEQFF. CDR3 coding DNA: TGTGCCAGCAGCTATACGACAAGACGCTACAATGAGCAGTTCTTC. The chain employs TRBV11-2 and TRBJ2-1; no clear D gene. Germline V lookup: CDR1 SGHAT, CDR2 FQNNGV. V lost 4 bases, J lost 3 bases, and 13 bases lay in between. The CDR3 has 15 residues.

V and J are TRBV7-9 and TRBJ1-2; 8 positions agree with TRBD1. The CDR3 consists of 14 residues. Germline CDR1 reads SEHNR; CDR2 reads FQNEAQ (reference sequence). After removal of 2 bases from V and 7 bases from J, the junction contained 6 bases not matched to a gene. As DNA, the CDR3 is TGTGCCAGCAGCTTAACCCAGGGGGCAGGTGGCTACACCTTC. Its translation is CASSLTQGAGGYTF.

The V and J genes are TRBV6-2 or TRBV6-3 and TRBJ1-1; 10 bases match TRBD1. This CDR3 is built from 15 residues. V lost 2 bases and J lost 3; bases outside the gene matches: 3. Looked up from germline, CDR1 is MNHEY and CDR2 is SVGEGT. The CDR3 sequence is CASSYRQGADTEAFF. The DNA for the CDR3 is TGTGCCAGCAGTTACCGACAGGGGGCGGACACTGAAGCTTTCTTT.

The rearrangement links TRBV5-1 to TRBJ2-3; 7 bases are a match to TRBD2. Germline CDR1 reads SGHRS; CDR2 reads YFSETQ. CDR3 length equals 14 residues. Trimming took 3 bases from V and 6 from J; bases not matched to a gene: 7. CDR3 DNA sequence: TGCGCCAGCAGCTCATCCGGGGGGATCGATACGCAGTATTTT. Residues: CASSSSGGIDTQYF.

The gene calls are TRBV5-6 and TRBJ1-4, with 10 bases fitting TRBD1. This CDR3 comprises 14 residues. The germline V gene has CDR1 SGHDT and CDR2 YYEEEE. After removal of 5 bases from V and 6 bases from J, the junction contained 4 bases not matched to a gene. CDR3: CASRDRGKDEKLFF. The DNA of the CDR3 is TGTGCCAGCAGGGACAGGGGGAAAGATGAAAAACTGTTTTTT.

The sample holds one count of this clone. The rearrangement links TRBV6-5 to TRBJ1-2; D possibly corresponds to TRBD1 (5 bases). V lost 2 bases and J lost 2, with 15 bases in between. Germline lookup yields CDR1 MNHEY and CDR2 SVGAGI. CDR3 length: 16 amino acids. This CDR3 is CASSYVRGLHNYGYTF. CDR3 nucleotides: TGTGCCAGCAGTTACGTTAGGGGCCTGCACAACTATGGCTACACCTTC.

J is TRBJ1-5 and V is TRBV7-2; TRBD1 is a possible D gene (5 bases). The germline V and J ends were trimmed by 5 bases and 7 bases, with 12 bases remaining between them. The CDR3 totals 13 residues. Germline CDR1 and CDR2: SGHTA and FQGNSA. The CDR3 reads CASSERTGQPQHF. The DNA for the CDR3 is TGTGCCAGCAGCGAAAGAACAGGCCAGCCCCAGCATTTT.

The chain is built from TRBV7-2 and TRBJ1-1; the match to TRBD1 covers 10 bases. With 5 bases clipped from V and 5 bases from J, the junction kept 8 bases outside the gene matches. Germline assignment: CDR1 SGHTA and CDR2 FQGNSA. The CDR3 loop spans 15 amino acids. CDR3 bases: TGTGCCAGCAGCAAGGACAGGGGGTTGGGGACTGAAGCTTTCTTT. It is translated as CASSKDRGLGTEAFF.

The CDR3 protein is CASSFSGQSNYGYTF. The CDR3 DNA reads TGCGCCAGCAGCTTTTCCGGACAGAGTAACTATGGCTACACCTTC. The J gene is TRBJ1-2, the V gene TRBV5-1; tentatively, D is TRBD1 (6 bases). Germline CDR1 and CDR2: SGHRS and YFSETQ. Trimming shortened V by 2 bases and J by 1 base, and 12 bases separated the two germline ends. This CDR3 has 15 residues.

This clone was seen just once. The chain recombines TRBV6-2 or TRBV6-3 with TRBJ2-3; weak D call: TRBD2 (6 bases). V lost 2 bases, J lost 2 bases, and 20 bases lay in between. The CDR3 covers 18 residues. Germline CDR1 MNHEY, CDR2 SVGEGT. CDR3: CASSYPSRSGRYTDTQYF. CDR3 DNA: TGTGCCAGCAGTTACCCATCCAGGAGCGGGCGTTACACAGATACGCAGTATTTT.

This clone has just one count. This chain connects TRBV13 to TRBJ2-5; the D gene is possibly TRBD1 (5 bases). The V gene's germline CDR1 is PRHDT and CDR2 FYEKMQ (reference sequence). The CDR3 consists of 13 residues. V lost 5 bases and J lost 5, with 12 bases in between. The CDR3 sequence: CASSPRVVETQYF. The CDR3 coding sequence is TGTGCCAGCAGCCCCAGGGTTGTGGAGACCCAGTACTTC. Using reference TRBV13 and TRBJ2-5 for the parts outside the CDR3, the full variable domain is AAGVIQSPRHLIKEKRETATLKCYPIPRHDTVYWYQQGPGQDPQFLISFYEKMQSDKGSIPDRFSAQQFSDYHSELNMSSLELGDSALYFCASSPRVVETQYFGPGTRLLVL.

This sequence joins TRBV7-8 and TRBJ2-7; possible D gene TRBD1, 5 bases. V shed 5 bases and J shed 6 bases, with 11 bases lying between them. CDR1 is SGHVS and CDR2 is FQNEAQ in the germline V gene. This CDR3 comprises 12 residues. CDR3 in DNA: TGTGCCAGCAGCCCAGGGTGGCCCGAGCAGTACTTC. It is translated as CASSPGWPEQYF.

The rearrangement joins TRBV6-5 to TRBJ2-2; D may be TRBD1 (6 bases). Trimming stripped 5 bases from V and 3 bases from J, with 10 bases between. The CDR3 has 14 residues. Germline V lookup: CDR1 MNHEY, CDR2 SVGAGI. The CDR3 region is CASSQGLYTGELFF. The DNA of the CDR3 is TGTGCCAGCAGTCAGGGGCTTTACACCGGGGAGCTGTTTTTT.

This chain links TRBV15 with TRBJ2-7; 7 positions agree with TRBD2. Germline-derived CDR1 and CDR2 are LNHNV and YYDKDF (reference sequence). This CDR3 is 15 amino acids long. Trimming removed 4 bases from V and 0 bases from J; junction bases left unmatched: 6. As DNA, the CDR3 is TGTGCCACCAGCAAGGGGAGGGATGGCTCCTACGAGCAGTACTTC. This translates into CATSKGRDGSYEQYF.

This clone came up once. The V and J genes are TRBV27 and TRBJ1-1, with D possibly matching TRBD1 (5 bases). This CDR3 is built from 14 residues. V lost 2 bases to trimming and J lost 2 bases, with 9 bases between them. Germline V gene sequence: CDR1 MNHEY, CDR2 SMNVEV (reference sequence). CDR3 bases: TGTGCCAGCAGTTTAAAGGGGCGAAACACTGAAGCTTTCTTT. Protein: CASSLKGRNTEAFF.

The chain links TRBV6-2 or TRBV6-3 to TRBJ1-2, with 8 bases that match TRBD1. The CDR3 sequence is 17 residues long. In germline, CDR1 is MNHEY, CDR2 SVGEGT. Trimming cost V 2 bases and J 6 bases; bases outside gene matches: 14. The CDR3 loop reads CASSYDLRTGYIDGYTF. The CDR3 region has the DNA TGTGCCAGCAGTTACGATCTTCGGACAGGGTATATTGATGGCTACACCTTC.

The chain joins TRBV11-3 to TRBJ2-3; D not resolved. Germline V gene data show CDR1 as SGHNT and CDR2 as YENEEA. The CDR3 covers 13 residues. V lost 3 bases, J lost 4 bases, and 8 bases lay in between. The DNA for the CDR3 is TGTGCCAGCAGCTTGCAGGAATCAGATACGCAGTATTTT. Translating it yields CASSLQESDTQYF. Using reference TRBV11-3 and TRBJ2-3 for the parts outside the CDR3, the full variable domain is EAGVVQSPRYKIIEKKQPVAFWCNPISGHNTLYWYLQNLGQGPELLIRYENEEAVDDSQLPKDRFSAERLKGVDSTLKIQPAELGDSAVYLCASSLQESDTQYFGPGTRLTVL.

V and J are TRBV6-6 and TRBJ1-3; weak D call: TRBD1 (5 bases). V was trimmed by 6 bases and J by 0 bases, leaving 9 bases between them. The germline V gene encodes CDR1 MNHNY and CDR2 SVGAGI (reference sequence). This CDR3 spans 14 amino acids. Written as DNA, the CDR3 is TGTGCCAGCAGGGGGGGGTACTCTGGAAACACCATATATTTT. Protein sequence: CASRGGYSGNTIYF.

The chain has TRBV6-5 and TRBJ1-1; the D is unclear. The V end was cut by 6 bases, the J end by 1 base, with 9 bases between. In germline, CDR1 is MNHEY, CDR2 SVGAGI. The CDR3 is 13 residues long. Written as DNA, the CDR3 is TGTGCCAGCAGGCGTACAGCGAACACTGAAGCTTTCTTT. Translated, it gives CASRRTANTEAFF.

This clone has only one observation. The rearrangement links TRBV6-4 to TRBJ2-7; D may be TRBD1 (5 bases). Germline loops: CDR1 MRHNA, CDR2 SNTAGT. V lost 3 bases and J 2 bases, leaving 17 bases between the germline ends. The CDR3 is 16 amino acids. The CDR3 DNA follows: TGTGCCAGCAGTGATTCGGGTGGGGCAGGGCCCTACGAGCAGTACTTC. Protein product: CASSDSGGAGPYEQYF.